The clone carrying this T cell receptor (beta chain) was seen a few times. This entry comes from a study of blood T cell repertoires in COVID-19. Across the study: Specimens from acute and convalescent COVID-19 originated in the United States, Italy and Spain. Sources were T cells, B-cell-depleted T cells, or PBMCs; the material itself was cDNA or gDNA.

The CDR3 spans 13 residues. Trimming shortened V by 4 bases and J by 9 bases, and 13 bases separated the two germline ends. Germline CDR1 reads SQVTM; CDR2 reads ANQGSEA. In the authors' workflow: Counts of nucleated cells, estimated from reference gene primer amplification, were obtained. The assay was immunoSEQ multiplex PCR, and TCRdb's table has in-frame clones only and misses some. V and J calls and clone size are as listed in that table; D and trimming were resolved from the DNA. Among 200,000 to 250,000 clones listed, around 82% were seen once. The sequenced material came from peripheral blood. The receptor comes from a woman between 70 and 85 years old with acute or convalescent COVID-19. The genes are TRBV29-1 and TRBJ1-6, with D possibly matching TRBD1 (5 bases). For the CDR3, the DNA is TGCAGCGTTGTATGGGACTGGGGTTCACCCCTCCACTTT. This gives the protein CSVVWDWGSPLHF.